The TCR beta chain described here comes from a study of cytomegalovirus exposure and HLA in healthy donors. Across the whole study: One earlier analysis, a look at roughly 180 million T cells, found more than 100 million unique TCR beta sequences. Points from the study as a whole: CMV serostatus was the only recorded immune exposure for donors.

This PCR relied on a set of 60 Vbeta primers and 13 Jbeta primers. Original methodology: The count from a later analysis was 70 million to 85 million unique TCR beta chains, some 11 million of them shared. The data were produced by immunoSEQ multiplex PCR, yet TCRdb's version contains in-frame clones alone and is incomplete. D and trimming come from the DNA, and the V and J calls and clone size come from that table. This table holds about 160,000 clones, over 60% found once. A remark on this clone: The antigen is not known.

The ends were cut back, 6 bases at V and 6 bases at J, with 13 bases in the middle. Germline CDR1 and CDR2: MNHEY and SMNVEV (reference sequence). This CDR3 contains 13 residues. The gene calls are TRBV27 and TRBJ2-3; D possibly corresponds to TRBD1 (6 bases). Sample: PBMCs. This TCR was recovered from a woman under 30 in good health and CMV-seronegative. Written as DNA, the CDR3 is TGTGCCAGCAGCTTCTTGGGGGCGGATACGCAGTATTTT. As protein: CASSFLGADTQYF.